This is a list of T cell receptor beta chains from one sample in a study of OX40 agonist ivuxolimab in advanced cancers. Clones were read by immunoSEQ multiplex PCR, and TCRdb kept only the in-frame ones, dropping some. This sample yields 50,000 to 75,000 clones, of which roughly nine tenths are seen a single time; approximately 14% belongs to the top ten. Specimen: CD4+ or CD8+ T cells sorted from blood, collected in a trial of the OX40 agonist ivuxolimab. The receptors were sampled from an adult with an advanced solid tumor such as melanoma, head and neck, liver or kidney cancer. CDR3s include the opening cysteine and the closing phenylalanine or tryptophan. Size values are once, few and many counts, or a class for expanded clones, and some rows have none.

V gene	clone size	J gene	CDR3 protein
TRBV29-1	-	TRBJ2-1	CSVKTDYYNEQFF
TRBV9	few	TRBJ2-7	CASSVGGSGYEQYF
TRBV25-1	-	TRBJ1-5	CAIPTGVSQPQHF
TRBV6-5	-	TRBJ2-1	CASSEDSHNEQFF
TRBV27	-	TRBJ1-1	CASSRSVNTEAFF
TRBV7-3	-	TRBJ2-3	CASSLIGGRGGTDTQYF
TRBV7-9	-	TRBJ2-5	CASSLGGQGQETQYF
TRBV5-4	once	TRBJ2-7	CASSFLRGDSYEQYF
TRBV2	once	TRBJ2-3	CASSGGYTDTQYF
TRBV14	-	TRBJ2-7	CASSQLRTGYEQYF
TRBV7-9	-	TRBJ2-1	CASSSPLDRNEQFF
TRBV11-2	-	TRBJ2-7	CASSFVGAPEQYF
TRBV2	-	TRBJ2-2	CASSDGRGSALTGELFF
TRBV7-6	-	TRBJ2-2	CASSMGAGATGELFF
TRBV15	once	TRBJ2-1	CATSRDPEPRIMDEQFF
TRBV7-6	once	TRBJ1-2	CASSLSSAGVQGYTF
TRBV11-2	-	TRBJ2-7	CASSLDPAGYEQYF